This T cell receptor beta chain was recorded in a study of CD8 T cells in ankylosing spondylitis. The CDR3 runs to 15 residues. From germline, CDR1 is SGHRS and CDR2 YFSETQ. V was cut by 2 bases and J by 8 bases, with 17 bases left in between. With molecular barcodes, quantitative 5'-RACE was used to make the TCR beta libraries. TCRdb called the 5' RACE reads again in MiXCR, with one record for every CDR3 protein. The repertoire holds approximately 250,000 distinct CDR3 sequences, with under 12% as singletons. In this sample, this clonotype turned up many times. The rearrangement uses TRBV5-1 and TRBJ2-1, with a possible D match to TRBD2 (5 bases). The TCR sequence derives from a male donor with ankylosing spondylitis or in good health (not recorded which). Sequenced: blood, either unsorted or a sorted T cell fraction (not recorded which). The CDR3, as DNA: TGCGCCAGCAGCTTTGTGGATCGGAGGAGCTATGAGCAGTTCTTC. This encodes CASSFVDRRSYEQFF.